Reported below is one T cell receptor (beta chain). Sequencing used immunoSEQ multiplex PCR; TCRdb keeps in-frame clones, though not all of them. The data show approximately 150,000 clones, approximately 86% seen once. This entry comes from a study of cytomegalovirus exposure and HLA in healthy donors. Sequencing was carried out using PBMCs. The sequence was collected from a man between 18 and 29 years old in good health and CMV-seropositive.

CDR3 sequence (DNA): TGTGCCAGCAGCCTCCATCAGGGGTCCTATGAGCAGTTCTTC. This sequence encodes CASSLHQGSYEQFF. V gene TRBV7-9 combines with J gene TRBJ2-1; D possibly corresponds to TRBD1 (6 bases). Germline CDR1 SEHNR, CDR2 FQNEAQ (reference sequence). V was clipped by 5 bases and J by 8 bases, with 16 bases between them. The CDR3 is 14 amino acids. The entire variable domain, with the rest obtained from reference TRBV7-9 and TRBJ2-1, is as follows: DTGVSQNPRHKITKRGQNVTFRCDPISEHNRLYWYRQTLGQGPEFLTYFQNEAQLEKSRLLSDRFSAERPKGSFSTLEIQRTEQGDSAMYLCASSLHQGSYEQFFGPGTRLTVL.